The clone carrying this TCR beta chain came up a few times. This entry comes from a study of cytomegalovirus exposure and HLA in healthy donors. Primers for the PCR totalled 60 Vbeta and 13 Jbeta. Profiled with immunoSEQ multiplex PCR; TCRdb holds only in-frame clones, not every one. The data show 100,000 to 150,000 clones, with approximately 76% seen just once and about 15% held by the top ten. The CDR3 loop spans 14 amino acids. Germline V lookup: CDR1 SNHLY, CDR2 FYNNEI. Between the trimmed V and J ends, which lost 8 bases and 1 base, there was a span of 11 bases. Sequenced sample: PBMCs. This clonotype originated in a man aged 45-65 years in good health and CMV-seropositive. The chain couples TRBV2 to TRBJ2-2; TRBD2 might be the D (6 bases). The CDR3 loop is CASGEDGNTGELFF. The CDR3 coding sequence is TGTGCCAGCGGGGAGGACGGGAACACCGGGGAGCTGTTTTTT.